The 27 T cell receptor beta chains below come from one sample, sequenced in a study of T cells in Graves' hyperthyroidism and ophthalmopathy. RNA transcripts yielded amplified TCR beta CDR3 regions. Initially, a first-round RT-PCR of the TCR CDR3 employed the HTBI primer set. TCRdb recomputed calls from the multiplex PCR reads with MiXCR, one row per CDR3 protein. The table lists some 600,000 distinct CDR3 sequences, roughly 46% of them singletons, with about 7.8% in the top ten. Sample: peripheral blood or thyroid tissue (not recorded which). These receptors were taken from a woman aged 18-29 years with Graves' hyperthyroidism.

The V and J genes are TRBV19 and TRBJ1-1, with unresolved D. The germline CDR1 and CDR2 sequences are LNHDA and SQIVND (reference sequence). V gave up 6 bases and J gave up 1 base, with 12 bases separating them. This CDR3 region has 14 residues. CDR3 sequence reads: CASRPFRGNTEAFF. The CDR3 DNA reads as TGTGCCAGTAGGCCCTTTAGAGGGAACACTGAAGCTTTCTTT.

This clonotype was seen ten or more times. The rearrangement links TRBV7-9 to TRBJ1-2; 7 bases fit TRBD1. Germline V CDR1 and CDR2: SEHNR, FQNEAQ (reference sequence). The V gene end was trimmed by 4 bases and the J gene end by 4 bases; junction bases not matched to a gene: 6. The CDR3 covers 14 residues. Here the CDR3 reads CASSSGTAGYGYTF. In DNA form, the CDR3 reads TGTGCCAGCAGCTCTGGGACAGCTGGCTATGGCTACACCTTC.

This clonotype was observed a few times. The CDR3 loop reads CASSRDSKNTEAFF. In nucleotides, the CDR3 is TGTGCCAGCAGCCGGGACAGCAAGAACACTGAAGCTTTCTTT. This chain joins TRBV5-6 and TRBJ1-1, with 7 bases that match TRBD1. The CDR3 spans 14 residues. V trimming: 4 bases; J trimming: 1 base; junction bases outside the gene matches: 4. CDR1 SGHDT and CDR2 YYEEEE come from the germline V gene.

Concerning this clonotype: The germline gene is not matched at one end of the junction; a read error may be the cause. The J gene is TRBJ2-6, the V gene TRBV24-1; D may be TRBD1 or TRBD2 (6 bases each). This CDR3 spans 14 amino acids. Germline lookup yields CDR1 KGHDR and CDR2 SFDVKD. The CDR3 DNA is TGTGCCACCAGTGATTTGCAGGAGGGGGACACTGAAGCTTTC. Translated: CATSDLQEGDTEAF.

The V call is TRBV24-1, the J call TRBJ2-5; 7 bases line up with TRBD1. This CDR3 is built from 17 residues. Unmatched junction bases numbered 12, after V lost 1 base and J lost 5 bases. The germline V gene encodes CDR1 KGHDR and CDR2 SFDVKD. This chain's CDR3 is CATSDFDSVRGPETQYF. CDR3 DNA sequence: TGTGCCACCAGTGATTTTGACTCGGTTAGGGGGCCTGAGACCCAGTACTTC.

This clonotype appeared a single time. This may arise from a read error, as a much more abundant clone is one base away. The chain couples TRBV7-8 to TRBJ1-2; tentatively, D is TRBD1 (5 bases). Germline V gene lookup returns CDR1 SGHVS and CDR2 FQNEAQ. This CDR3 has 12 amino acids. CDR3 amino acids: CTSSRDLGGYTF. Here the CDR3 DNA reads TGTACCAGCAGCCGGGACTTGGGTGGCTACACCTTC.

This chain uses TRBV20-1 with TRBJ1-4; D gene uncertain. CDR3 length: 13 amino acids. Per germline, CDR1 DFQATT and CDR2 SNEGSKA (reference sequence). V was clipped by 0 bases and J by 7 bases, with 9 bases between them. The CDR3 here is CSAREGSGEKLFF. For the CDR3, the DNA is TGCAGTGCTAGAGAGGGATCCGGTGAAAAACTGTTTTTT.

The V call is TRBV7-3, the J call TRBJ2-6, with D uncertain. CDR1 is SGHTA, CDR2 FQGTGA, per germline. The CDR3 runs 12 residues. The CDR3 sequence is CARASGANVLTF. The CDR3 region has the DNA TGTGCTAGAGCTTCTGGGGCCAACGTCCTGACTTTC.

This clonotype was observed a handful of times. The genes are TRBV7-2 and TRBJ2-6; 8 bases agree with TRBD1. This CDR3 is 16 amino acids long. Unmatched junction bases numbered 7, after V lost 5 bases and J lost 4 bases. The germline V gene encodes CDR1 SGHTA and CDR2 FQGNSA. CDR3 protein: CASSRSTGVGANVLTF. CDR3 DNA: TGTGCCAGCAGCCGCTCGACAGGGGTCGGGGCCAACGTCCTGACTTTC.

The V call is TRBV9, the J call TRBJ2-3; D is perhaps TRBD2 (6 bases). Germline-derived CDR1 and CDR2 are SGDLS and YYNGEE. The V end was cut by 0 bases, the J end by 6 bases, with 11 bases between. The CDR3 extends over 14 amino acids. The CDR3, as DNA: TGTGCCAGCAGCGTAGAGGCTAGCGCGGATACGCAGTATTTT. It specifies CASSVEASADTQYF.

This clonotype was counted only a few times. The V call is TRBV9, the J call TRBJ2-7, with D possibly matching TRBD2 (6 bases). Germline CDR1 reads SGDLS; CDR2 reads YYNGEE. The V gene lost 0 bases and the J gene lost 7 bases, with 14 bases spanning the gap. The CDR3 contains 14 residues. The CDR3 here is CASSVEPGVGEQYF. The DNA for the CDR3 is TGTGCCAGCAGCGTAGAGCCGGGAGTGGGGGAGCAGTACTTC.

The chain has TRBV2 and TRBJ1-2; D is unresolved. The V and J ends lost 1 base and 13 bases respectively, with 19 bases between them. The germline V gene has CDR1 SNHLY and CDR2 FYNNEI. The CDR3 is 14 amino acids. CDR3: CASSEVGRTGPRTF. The CDR3 nucleotides are TGTGCCAGCAGTGAAGTGGGGAGGACCGGTCCTCGCACCTTC.

This clonotype was found many times. The V call is TRBV25-1, the J call TRBJ1-1, with 7 bases fitting TRBD1. There are 11 residues in the CDR3. The junction had 2 bases not matched to a gene; V was cut back by 6 bases and J by 7 bases. CDR1 MGHDK and CDR2 SYGVNS come from the germline V gene. The CDR3 is CASRGQIEAFF. The CDR3 DNA is TGTGCCAGCAGGGGACAGATTGAAGCTTTCTTT.

V is TRBV7-2 and J is TRBJ1-5, with 8 bases fitting TRBD1. Trimming removed 2 bases from V and 1 base from J; junction bases left unmatched: 7. Germline-derived CDR1 and CDR2 are SGHTA and FQGNSA. The CDR3 sequence is 17 residues long. CDR3 protein: CASSLYHRGTSNQPQHF. CDR3 bases: TGTGCCAGCAGCTTATATCACAGGGGGACGAGCAATCAGCCCCAGCATTTT.

This clonotype has just a few counts. The chain uses TRBV7-2 and TRBJ2-7; D is unresolved. Trimming removed 2 bases at V and 2 bases at J, with 10 bases between. The CDR3 extends over 14 amino acids. Looked up from germline, CDR1 is SGHTA and CDR2 is FQGNSA. In nucleotides, the CDR3 is TGTGCCAGCAGCTTACGCCCGGACCCCTACGAGCAGTACTTC. This translates into CASSLRPDPYEQYF.

This clonotype was detected only a few times. The chain combines TRBV29-1 with TRBJ1-1; D is unresolved. The V end was cut by 6 bases, the J end by 0 bases, with 11 bases between. CDR1 SQVTM and CDR2 ANQGSEA come from the germline V gene. The CDR3 contains 13 residues. CDR3 loop: CSVLVRLNTEAFF. CDR3 sequence (DNA): TGCAGCGTCCTGGTTCGGTTGAACACTGAAGCTTTCTTT.

The gene calls are TRBV5-1 and TRBJ2-5, with 11 bases fitting TRBD1. The CDR3 has 15 amino acids. In germline, CDR1 is SGHRS, CDR2 YFSETQ. The ends lost 5 bases at V and 1 base at J; junction bases unmatched: 4. The CDR3 region has the DNA TGCGCCAGCAGTTGGGGACAGGGGGGCCAAGAGACCCAGTACTTC. This codes for CASSWGQGGQETQYF.

This clonotype was counted between two and nine times. The CDR3 reads CASSPPLAATGEQYF. Here the CDR3 DNA reads TGTGCCAGCAGCCCTCCTCTAGCGGCAACGGGGGAGCAGTACTTC. V is TRBV5-4 and J is TRBJ2-7; 7 nucleotides align to TRBD2. Germline CDR1 is SGHNT and CDR2 is YYREEE (reference sequence). The CDR3 totals 15 residues. The junction had 14 bases not matched to a gene; V was cut back by 4 bases and J by 7 bases.

The DNA for the CDR3 is TGTGCCAGCAGCCCCGGGACACCAACCTACGAGCAGTACTTC. It yields the protein CASSPGTPTYEQYF. The chain links TRBV13 to TRBJ2-7, with D tentatively TRBD1 (6 bases). This CDR3 region has 14 residues. The V end was cut by 5 bases, the J end by 2 bases, with 13 bases between. Per the germline V gene, CDR1 is PRHDT and CDR2 is FYEKMQ (reference sequence).

The V and J genes are TRBV10-3 and TRBJ1-5; D ambiguous. Germline CDR1 ENHRY, CDR2 SYGVKD. This CDR3 has 13 residues. Trimming cost V 7 bases and J 8 bases, with 15 bases left between them. CDR3 sequence: CAIKTAGYEPQHF. As DNA, the CDR3 is TGTGCCATCAAAACAGCGGGGTATGAGCCCCAGCATTTT.

This clonotype was observed a few times. The CDR3 sequence: CSAREWDAGEKLFF. Written as DNA, the CDR3 is TGCAGTGCTAGAGAGTGGGACGCCGGTGAAAAACTGTTTTTT. The chain recombines TRBV20-1 with TRBJ1-4; D might be TRBD1 (5 bases). V was pared by 0 bases and J by 7 bases, with 12 bases between. The CDR3 length is 14 residues. Looked up from germline, CDR1 is DFQATT and CDR2 is SNEGSKA (reference sequence).

The chain employs TRBV5-1 and TRBJ2-2; TRBD1 agrees at 7 bases. The CDR3 length is 16 residues. With 2 bases clipped from V and 0 bases from J, the junction kept 4 bases outside the gene matches. Germline loops: CDR1 SGHRS, CDR2 YFSETQ. CDR3 in amino acids: CASSLSGTANTGELFF. The CDR3 bases are TGCGCCAGCAGCTTATCCGGGACAGCGAACACCGGGGAGCTGTTTTTT.

The chain uses TRBV12-3 or TRBV12-4 and TRBJ1-2; D call uncertain. V was clipped by 2 bases and J by 1 base, with 11 bases between them. This CDR3 spans 15 amino acids. The CDR3 nucleotides are TGTGCCAGCAGTTTAAACCGCCACAGTAACTATGGCTACACCTTC. It specifies CASSLNRHSNYGYTF.

The J gene is TRBJ1-5, the V gene TRBV9, with 8 bases that match TRBD1. This CDR3 region has 15 residues. Germline V gives CDR1 SGDLS, CDR2 YYNGEE. Germline trimming cut 0 bases from V and 7 bases from J; bases unmatched to any gene: 6. The CDR3 nucleotides are TGTGCCAGCAGCGTAGAAGCAGGGGGCGGACAGCCCCAGCATTTT. It translates to CASSVEAGGGQPQHF.

This sequence joins TRBV10-1 and TRBJ2-2; possibly TRBD2 for D (5 bases). Germline CDR1 WNHNN, CDR2 SYGVQD (reference sequence). V was clipped by 6 bases and J by 4 bases, with 12 bases between them. The CDR3 loop spans 14 amino acids. The CDR3 loop is CASRDPRGTGELFF. DNA for the CDR3: TGCGCCAGCAGAGACCCCCGGGGCACCGGGGAGCTGTTTTTT.

J is TRBJ1-2 and V is TRBV29-1, with a weak D call TRBD1 (6 bases). This CDR3 has 14 amino acids. Per germline, CDR1 SQVTM and CDR2 ANQGSEA. Trimming shortened V by 6 bases and J by 4 bases, and 18 bases separated the two germline ends. CDR3 protein: CSVGGGGSSYGYTF. The CDR3 nucleotides read TGCAGCGTGGGGGGGGGGGGCTCATCCTATGGCTACACCTTC.

This clonotype was counted at least ten times. The chain employs TRBV7-6 and TRBJ2-7; D perhaps matches TRBD1 (6 bases). Germline V gene sequence: CDR1 SGHVS, CDR2 FNYEAQ. V lost 4 bases and J 0 bases, leaving 10 bases between the germline ends. This CDR3 has 14 residues. CDR3 protein: CASSSIQGSYEQYF. DNA of the CDR3: TGTGCCAGCAGCTCAATACAGGGCTCCTACGAGCAGTACTTC.